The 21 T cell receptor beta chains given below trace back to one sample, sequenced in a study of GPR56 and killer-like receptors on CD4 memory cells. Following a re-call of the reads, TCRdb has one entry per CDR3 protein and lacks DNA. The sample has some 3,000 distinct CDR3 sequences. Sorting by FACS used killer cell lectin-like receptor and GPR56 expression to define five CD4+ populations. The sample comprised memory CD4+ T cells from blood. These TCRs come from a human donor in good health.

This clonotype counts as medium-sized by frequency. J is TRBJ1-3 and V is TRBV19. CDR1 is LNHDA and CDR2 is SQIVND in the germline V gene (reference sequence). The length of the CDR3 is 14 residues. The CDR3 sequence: CASSEPLGGNTIYF.

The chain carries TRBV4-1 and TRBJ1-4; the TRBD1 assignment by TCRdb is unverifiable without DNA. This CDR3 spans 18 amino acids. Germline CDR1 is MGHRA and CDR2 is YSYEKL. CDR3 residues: CASSQTPLGNPTNEKLFF.

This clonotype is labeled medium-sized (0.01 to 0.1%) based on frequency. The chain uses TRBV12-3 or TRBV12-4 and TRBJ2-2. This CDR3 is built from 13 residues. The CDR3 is CASSLLYTGELFF.

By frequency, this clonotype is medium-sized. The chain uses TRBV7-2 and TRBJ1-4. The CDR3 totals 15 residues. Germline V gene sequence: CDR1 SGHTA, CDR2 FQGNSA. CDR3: CASSPGGPRNEKLFF.

CDR3 in amino acids: CASSRDITGELFF. The rearrangement joins TRBV7-9 to TRBJ2-2; TCRdb gives TRBD1 as the D gene, but with no DNA this cannot be confirmed. CDR3 length equals 13 residues. Germline CDR1 reads SEHNR; CDR2 reads FQNEAQ (reference sequence).

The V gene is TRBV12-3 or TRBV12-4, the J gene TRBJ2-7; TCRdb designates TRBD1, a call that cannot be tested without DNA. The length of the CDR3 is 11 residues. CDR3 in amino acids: CASSATGDRYF.

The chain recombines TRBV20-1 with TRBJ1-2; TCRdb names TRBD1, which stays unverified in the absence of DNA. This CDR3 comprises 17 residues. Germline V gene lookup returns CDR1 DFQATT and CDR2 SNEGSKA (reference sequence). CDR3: CSARDRRGPRANYGYTF.

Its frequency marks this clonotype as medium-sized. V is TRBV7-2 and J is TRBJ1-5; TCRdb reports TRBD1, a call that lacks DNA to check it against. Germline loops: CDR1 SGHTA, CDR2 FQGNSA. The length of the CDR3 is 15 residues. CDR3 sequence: CASSLAGGMGQPQHF. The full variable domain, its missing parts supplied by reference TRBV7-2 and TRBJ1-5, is GAGVSQSPSNKVTEKGKDVELRCDPISGHTALYWYRQSLGQGLEFLIYFQGNSAPDKSGLPSDRFSAERTGGSVSTLTIQRTQQEDSAVYLCASSLAGGMGQPQHFGDGTRLSIL.

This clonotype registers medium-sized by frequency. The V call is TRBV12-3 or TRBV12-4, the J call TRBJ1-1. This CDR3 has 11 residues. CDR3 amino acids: CASRMNTEAFF.

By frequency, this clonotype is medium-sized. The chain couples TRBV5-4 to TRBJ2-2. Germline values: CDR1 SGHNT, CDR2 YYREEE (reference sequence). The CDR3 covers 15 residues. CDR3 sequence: CASSWDSQNTGELFF.

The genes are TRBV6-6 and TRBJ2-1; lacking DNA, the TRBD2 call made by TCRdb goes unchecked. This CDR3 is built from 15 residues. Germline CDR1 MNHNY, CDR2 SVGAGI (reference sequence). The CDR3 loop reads CASSAGGRKITEQFF.

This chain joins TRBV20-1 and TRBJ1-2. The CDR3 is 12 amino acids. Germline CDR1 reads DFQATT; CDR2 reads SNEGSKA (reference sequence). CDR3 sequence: CSATPRGYGYTF.

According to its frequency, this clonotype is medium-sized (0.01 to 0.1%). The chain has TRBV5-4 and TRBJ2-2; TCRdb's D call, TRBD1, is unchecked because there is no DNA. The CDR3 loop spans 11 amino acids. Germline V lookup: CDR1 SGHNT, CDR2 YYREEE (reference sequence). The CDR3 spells CASQGAGELFF.

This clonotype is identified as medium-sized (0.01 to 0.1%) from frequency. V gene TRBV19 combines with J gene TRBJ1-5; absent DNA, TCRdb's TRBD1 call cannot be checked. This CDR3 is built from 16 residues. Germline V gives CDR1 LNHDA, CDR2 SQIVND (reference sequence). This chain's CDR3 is CASSLTGGYSNQPQHF. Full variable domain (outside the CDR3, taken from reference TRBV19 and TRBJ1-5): DGGITQSPKYLFRKEGQNVTLSCEQNLNHDAMYWYRQDPGQGLRLIYYSQIVNDFQKGDIAEGYSVSREKKESFPLTVTSAQKNPTAFYLCASSLTGGYSNQPQHFGDGTRLSIL.

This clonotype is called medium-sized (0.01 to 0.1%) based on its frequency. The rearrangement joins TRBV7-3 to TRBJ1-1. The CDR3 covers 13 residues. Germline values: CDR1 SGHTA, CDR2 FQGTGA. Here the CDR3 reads CASSLGLGTEAFF.

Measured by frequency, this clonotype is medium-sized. The CDR3 here is CASSYSGTRAEQYF. The rearrangement links TRBV6-5 to TRBJ2-7; TCRdb reports TRBD1, a call that lacks DNA to check it against. Germline CDR1 reads MNHEY; CDR2 reads SVGAGI. The length of the CDR3 is 14 residues.

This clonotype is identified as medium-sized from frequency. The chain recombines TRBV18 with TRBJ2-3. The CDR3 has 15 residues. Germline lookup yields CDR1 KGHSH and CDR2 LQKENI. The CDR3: CASSPQGTSTDTQYF.

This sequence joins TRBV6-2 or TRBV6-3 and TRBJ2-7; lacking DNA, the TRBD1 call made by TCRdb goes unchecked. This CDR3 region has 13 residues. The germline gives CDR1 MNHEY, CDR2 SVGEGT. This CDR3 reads CASKLDWVGEQYF.

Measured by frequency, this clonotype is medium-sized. This chain's CDR3 is CASSLGETVSQETQYF. The chain recombines TRBV6-2 or TRBV6-3 with TRBJ2-5; TCRdb picks TRBD2, but there is no DNA to check that call. This CDR3 comprises 16 residues. The V gene's germline CDR1 is MNHEY and CDR2 SVGEGT.

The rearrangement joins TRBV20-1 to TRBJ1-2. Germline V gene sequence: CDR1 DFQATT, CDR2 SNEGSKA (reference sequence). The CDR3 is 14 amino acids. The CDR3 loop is CSASSGAGRYGYTF.

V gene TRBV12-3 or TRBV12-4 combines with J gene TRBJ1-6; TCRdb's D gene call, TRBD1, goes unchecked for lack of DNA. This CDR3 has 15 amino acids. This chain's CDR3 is CASSLTGTGVSPLHF.